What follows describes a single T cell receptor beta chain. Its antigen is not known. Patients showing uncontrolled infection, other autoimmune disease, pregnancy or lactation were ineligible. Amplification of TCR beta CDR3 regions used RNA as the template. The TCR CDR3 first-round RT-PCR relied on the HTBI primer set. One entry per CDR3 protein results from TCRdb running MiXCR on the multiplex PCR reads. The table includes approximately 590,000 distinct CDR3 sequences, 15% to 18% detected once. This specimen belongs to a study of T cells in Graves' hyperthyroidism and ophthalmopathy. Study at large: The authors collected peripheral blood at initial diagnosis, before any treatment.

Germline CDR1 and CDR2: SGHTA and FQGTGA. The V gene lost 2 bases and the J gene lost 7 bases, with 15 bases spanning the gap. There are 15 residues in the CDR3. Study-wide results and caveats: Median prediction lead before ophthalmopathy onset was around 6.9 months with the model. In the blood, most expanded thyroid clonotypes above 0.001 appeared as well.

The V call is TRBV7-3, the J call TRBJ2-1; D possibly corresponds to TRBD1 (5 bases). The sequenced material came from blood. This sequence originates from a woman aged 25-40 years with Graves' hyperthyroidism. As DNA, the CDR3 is TGTGCCAGCAGCTTAGTGCGGTCTCCAGGGAATGAGCAGTTCTTC. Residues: CASSLVRSPGNEQFF.